Listed below are T cell receptor beta chains from one sample, sequenced in a study of T cells in Graves' hyperthyroidism and ophthalmopathy. Each CDR3 protein gets one entry after TCRdb re-called the multiplex PCR reads with MiXCR. This table has approximately 610,000 distinct CDR3 sequences, 16% appearing once. The sequencing sample was made of blood. These TCRs come from a woman aged 18-30 years with Graves' hyperthyroidism. Both conserved end residues are trimmed from each CDR3. The order of the fields is V gene, J gene, CDR3 protein.

>TRBV7-9|TRBJ1-1
ASSRVSEAF
>TRBV30|TRBJ2-7
AWSPTGPKIWEQY
>TRBV2|TRBJ1-5
ASSLTGRGSGNQPQH
>TRBV20-1|TRBJ2-1
SATPPSGNEQF
>TRBV7-2|TRBJ1-1
ASSARTYTEAF
>TRBV6-4|TRBJ1-4
ASSARAGATNEKLF
>TRBV5-1|TRBJ2-2
ASYGQGALTGELF
>TRBV20-1|TRBJ2-7
SARDRGVPYEQY
>TRBV20-1|TRBJ1-4
SARDQGKNEKLF
>TRBV7-6|TRBJ2-3
ASSSGVKDTQY
>TRBV4-1|TRBJ2-3
ASSSRSPGPTDTQY
>TRBV20-1|TRBJ1-2
SAGTGRDDGYT
>TRBV30|TRBJ2-7
AWSLTKSGGFYEQY
>TRBV11-1|TRBJ2-5
ASSPTLQSETQY
>TRBV6-2/TRBV6-3|TRBJ2-7
ASSYSGGADFSYEQY
>TRBV20-1|TRBJ2-7
SASATSRSYEQY
>TRBV10-3|TRBJ2-2
ATEFGMFAGELF
>TRBV20-1|TRBJ2-3
SASPGTLSTDTQY
>TRBV30|TRBJ2-3
AWSSRAGARTDTQY
>TRBV28|TRBJ1-4
ASSYLGKDRENEKLF
>TRBV5-1|TRBJ2-1
ASSAGLAGGDEQF
>TRBV12-3/TRBV12-4|TRBJ1-1
ASVGGNTEAF
>TRBV20-1|TRBJ1-1
SAQADRVNTEAF
>TRBV28|TRBJ1-3
ASSPAGGYSGNTIY
>TRBV20-1|TRBJ2-3
SAPKPPSTDTQY
>TRBV4-2|TRBJ1-1
ASSQDFPDPNTEAF